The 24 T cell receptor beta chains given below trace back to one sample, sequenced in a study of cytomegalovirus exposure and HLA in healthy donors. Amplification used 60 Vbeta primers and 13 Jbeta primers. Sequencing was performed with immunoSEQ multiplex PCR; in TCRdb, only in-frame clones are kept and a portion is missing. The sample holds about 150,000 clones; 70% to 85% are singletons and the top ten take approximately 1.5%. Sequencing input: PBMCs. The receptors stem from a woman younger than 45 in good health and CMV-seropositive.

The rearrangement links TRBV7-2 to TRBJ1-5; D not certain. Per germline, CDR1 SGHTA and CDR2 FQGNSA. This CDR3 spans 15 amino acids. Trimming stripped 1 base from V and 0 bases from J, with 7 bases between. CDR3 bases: TGTGCCAGCAGCTTAGATTTCCATAGCAATCAGCCCCAGCATTTT. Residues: CASSLDFHSNQPQHF.

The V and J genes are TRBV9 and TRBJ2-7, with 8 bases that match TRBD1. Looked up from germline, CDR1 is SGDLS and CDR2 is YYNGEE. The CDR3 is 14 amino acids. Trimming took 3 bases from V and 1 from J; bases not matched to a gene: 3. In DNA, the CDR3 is TGTGCCAGCAGCGCAAGGGACAGGTCCTACGAGCAGTACTTC. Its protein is CASSARDRSYEQYF.

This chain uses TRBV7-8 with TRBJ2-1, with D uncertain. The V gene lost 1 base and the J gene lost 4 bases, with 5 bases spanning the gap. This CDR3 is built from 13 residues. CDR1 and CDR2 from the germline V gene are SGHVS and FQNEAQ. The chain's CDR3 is CASSLGAYNEQFF. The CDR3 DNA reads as TGTGCCAGCAGCTTAGGGGCGTACAATGAGCAGTTCTTC. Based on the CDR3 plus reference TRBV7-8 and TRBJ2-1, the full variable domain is GAGVSQSPRYKVAKRGQDVALRCDPISGHVSLFWYQQALGQGPEFLTYFQNEAQLDKSGLPSDRFFAERPEGSVSTLKIQRTQQEDSAVYLCASSLGAYNEQFFGPGTRLTVL.

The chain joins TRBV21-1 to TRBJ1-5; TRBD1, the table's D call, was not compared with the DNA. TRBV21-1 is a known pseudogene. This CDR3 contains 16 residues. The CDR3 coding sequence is TGTGCCAGCAGCATCCCCGGGACAGGTCGTAATCAGCCCCAGCATTTT. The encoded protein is CASSIPGTGRNQPQHF.

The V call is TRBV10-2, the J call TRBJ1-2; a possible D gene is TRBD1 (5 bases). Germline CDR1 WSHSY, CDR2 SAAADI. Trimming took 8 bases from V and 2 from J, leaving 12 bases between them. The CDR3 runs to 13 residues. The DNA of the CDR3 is TGCGCCAGCGAGGACCGGGGGAACTATGGCTACACCTTC. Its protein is CASEDRGNYGYTF.

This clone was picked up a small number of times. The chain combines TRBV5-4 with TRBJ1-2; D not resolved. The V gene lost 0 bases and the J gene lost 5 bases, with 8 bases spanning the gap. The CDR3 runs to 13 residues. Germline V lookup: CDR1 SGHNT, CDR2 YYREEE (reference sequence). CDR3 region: CASSLGVDYGYTF. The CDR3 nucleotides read TGTGCCAGCAGCTTGGGCGTTGATTATGGCTACACCTTC.

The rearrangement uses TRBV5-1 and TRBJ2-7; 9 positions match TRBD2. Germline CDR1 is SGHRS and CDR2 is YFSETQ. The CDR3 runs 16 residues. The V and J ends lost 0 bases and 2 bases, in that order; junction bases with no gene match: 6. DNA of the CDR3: TGCGCCAGCAGCTTGGCGACTAGCGGTATGCCCTACGAGCAGTACTTC. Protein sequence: CASSLATSGMPYEQYF.

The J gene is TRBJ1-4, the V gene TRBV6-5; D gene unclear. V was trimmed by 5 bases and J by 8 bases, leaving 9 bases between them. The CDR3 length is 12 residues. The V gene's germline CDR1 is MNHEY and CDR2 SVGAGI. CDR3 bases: TGTGCCAGCAGTCTCCGGGGAGAAAAACTGTTTTTT. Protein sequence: CASSLRGEKLFF.

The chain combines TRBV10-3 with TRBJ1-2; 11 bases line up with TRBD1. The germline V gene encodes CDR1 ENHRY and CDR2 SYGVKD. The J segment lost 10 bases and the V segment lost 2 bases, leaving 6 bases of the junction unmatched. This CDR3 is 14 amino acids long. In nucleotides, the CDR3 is TGTGCCATCAGTGAGCCTAGGACAGGGGGCGACTACACCTTC. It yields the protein CAISEPRTGGDYTF.

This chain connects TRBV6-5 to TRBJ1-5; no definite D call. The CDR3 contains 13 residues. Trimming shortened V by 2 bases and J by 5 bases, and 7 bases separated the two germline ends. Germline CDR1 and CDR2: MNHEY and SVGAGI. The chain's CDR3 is CASSYRSDQPQHF. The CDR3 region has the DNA TGTGCCAGCAGTTACAGATCGGATCAGCCCCAGCATTTT.

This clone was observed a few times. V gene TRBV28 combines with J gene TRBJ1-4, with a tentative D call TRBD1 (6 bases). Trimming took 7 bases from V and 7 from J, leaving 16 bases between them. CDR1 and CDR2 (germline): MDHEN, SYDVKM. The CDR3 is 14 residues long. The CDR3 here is CASIMRGGGEKLFF. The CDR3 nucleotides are TGTGCCAGCATAATGAGGGGAGGGGGTGAAAAACTGTTTTTT.

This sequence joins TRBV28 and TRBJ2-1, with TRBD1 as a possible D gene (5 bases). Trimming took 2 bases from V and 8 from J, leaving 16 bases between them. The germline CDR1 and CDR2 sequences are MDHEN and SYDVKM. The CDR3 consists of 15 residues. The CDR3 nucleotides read TGTGCCAGCAGTTTAAAAGGGGCAGGGTTACATGAGCAGTTCTTC. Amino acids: CASSLKGAGLHEQFF.

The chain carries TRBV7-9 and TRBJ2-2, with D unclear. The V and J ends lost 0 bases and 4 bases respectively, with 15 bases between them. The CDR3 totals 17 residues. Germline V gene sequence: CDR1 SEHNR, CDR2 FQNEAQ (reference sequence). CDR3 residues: CASSLAEPTPTTGELFF. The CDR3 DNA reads TGTGCCAGCAGCTTAGCGGAGCCTACCCCTACCACCGGGGAGCTGTTTTTT.

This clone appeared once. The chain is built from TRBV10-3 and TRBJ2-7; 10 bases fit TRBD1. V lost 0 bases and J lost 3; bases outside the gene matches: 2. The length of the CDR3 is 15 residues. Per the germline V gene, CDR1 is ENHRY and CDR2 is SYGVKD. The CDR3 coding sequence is TGTGCCATCAGTGAGTCGACAGGGGGCCTCTACGAGCAGTACTTC. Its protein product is CAISESTGGLYEQYF.

The CDR3 bases are TGTGCCAGCAGTGCCGTTGAGGGAGTCGGTGAGACCCAGTACTTC. Its translation is CASSAVEGVGETQYF. The chain joins TRBV28 to TRBJ2-5; a possible D gene is TRBD2 (5 bases). Trimming removed 5 bases from V and 5 bases from J, with 18 bases in between. The CDR3 is made up of 15 amino acids. The germline V gene encodes CDR1 MDHEN and CDR2 SYDVKM.

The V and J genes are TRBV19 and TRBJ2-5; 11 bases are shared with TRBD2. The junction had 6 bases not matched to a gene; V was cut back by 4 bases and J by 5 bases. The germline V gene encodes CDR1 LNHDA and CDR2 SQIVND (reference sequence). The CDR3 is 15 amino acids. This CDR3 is CASSTSSSGGETQYF. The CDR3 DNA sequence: TGTGCCAGTAGTACCTCTTCTAGCGGGGGGGAGACCCAGTACTTC.

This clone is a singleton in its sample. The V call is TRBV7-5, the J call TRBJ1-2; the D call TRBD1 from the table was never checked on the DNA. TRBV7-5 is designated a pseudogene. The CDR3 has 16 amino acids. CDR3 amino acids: CVRSSTGGSIYYGYTF. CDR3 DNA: TGTGTCAGAAGCTCCACAGGGGGCTCGATATACTATGGCTACACCTTC.

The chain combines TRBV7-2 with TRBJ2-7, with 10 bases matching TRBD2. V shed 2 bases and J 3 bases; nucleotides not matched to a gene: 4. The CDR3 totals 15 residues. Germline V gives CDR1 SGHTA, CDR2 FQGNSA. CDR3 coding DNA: TGTGCCAGCAGCTTACTAGCGGGAGAATACTACGAGCAGTACTTC. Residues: CASSLLAGEYYEQYF.

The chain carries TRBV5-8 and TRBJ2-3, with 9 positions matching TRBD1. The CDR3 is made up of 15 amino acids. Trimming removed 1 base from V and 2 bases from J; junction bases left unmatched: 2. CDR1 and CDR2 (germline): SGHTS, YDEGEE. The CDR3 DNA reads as TGTGCCAGCAGCTTGTGGACAGGGGTCACAGATACGCAGTATTTT. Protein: CASSLWTGVTDTQYF.

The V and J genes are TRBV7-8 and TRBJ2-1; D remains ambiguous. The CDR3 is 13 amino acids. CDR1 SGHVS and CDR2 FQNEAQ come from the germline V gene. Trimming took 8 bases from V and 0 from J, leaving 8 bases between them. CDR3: CASRSFSYNEQFF. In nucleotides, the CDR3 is TGTGCCAGCCGTTCGTTCTCCTACAATGAGCAGTTCTTC.

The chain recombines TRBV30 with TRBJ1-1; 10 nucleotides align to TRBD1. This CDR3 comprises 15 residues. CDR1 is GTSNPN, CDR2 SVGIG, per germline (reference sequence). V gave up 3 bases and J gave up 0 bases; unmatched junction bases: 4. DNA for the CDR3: TGTGCCTGGAGCCCGGGACAGGGGATGAACACTGAAGCTTTCTTT. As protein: CAWSPGQGMNTEAFF.

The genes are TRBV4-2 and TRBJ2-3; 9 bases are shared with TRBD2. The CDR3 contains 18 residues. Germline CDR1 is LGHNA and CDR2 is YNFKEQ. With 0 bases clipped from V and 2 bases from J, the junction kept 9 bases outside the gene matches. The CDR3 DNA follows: TGTGCCAGCAGCCAAGATAGGGCTAGCGGGAAATTCACAGATACGCAGTATTTT. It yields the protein CASSQDRASGKFTDTQYF.

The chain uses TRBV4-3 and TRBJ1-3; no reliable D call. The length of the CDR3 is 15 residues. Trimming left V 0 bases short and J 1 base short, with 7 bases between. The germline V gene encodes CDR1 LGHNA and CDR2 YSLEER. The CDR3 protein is CASSQDQVSGNTIYF. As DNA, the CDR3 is TGCGCCAGCAGCCAAGATCAGGTTTCTGGAAACACCATATATTTT.

Here the CDR3 DNA reads TGTGCCAGCAGTGAAATGGCGGAATGGAATGGCTACACCTTC. This codes for CASSEMAEWNGYTF. This sequence joins TRBV6-1 and TRBJ1-2; D unclear. The CDR3 contains 14 residues. The V and J ends lost 2 bases and 6 bases respectively, with 13 bases between them. From germline, CDR1 is MNHNS and CDR2 SASEGT.